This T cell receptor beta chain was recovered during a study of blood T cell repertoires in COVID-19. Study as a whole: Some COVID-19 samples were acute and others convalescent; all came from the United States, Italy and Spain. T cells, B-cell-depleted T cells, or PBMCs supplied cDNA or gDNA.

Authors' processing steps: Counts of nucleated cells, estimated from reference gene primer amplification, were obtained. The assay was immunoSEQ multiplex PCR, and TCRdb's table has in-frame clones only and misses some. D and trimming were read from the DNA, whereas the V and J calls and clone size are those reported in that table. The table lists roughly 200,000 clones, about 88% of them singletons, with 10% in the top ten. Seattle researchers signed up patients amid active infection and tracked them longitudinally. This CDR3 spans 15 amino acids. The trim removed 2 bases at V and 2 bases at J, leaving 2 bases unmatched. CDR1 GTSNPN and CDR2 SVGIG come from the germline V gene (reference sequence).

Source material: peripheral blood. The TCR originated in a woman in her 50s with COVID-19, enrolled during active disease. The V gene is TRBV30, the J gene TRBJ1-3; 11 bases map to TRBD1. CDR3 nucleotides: TGTGCCTGGAGTTGGGGACAGGGGGCTGGAAACACCATATATTTT. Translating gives CAWSWGQGAGNTIYF.